Given below is one TCR beta chain in context. Authors' methods: Estimation of nucleated cell counts was performed using reference gene primer amplification. Measured with immunoSEQ multiplex PCR; TCRdb has only the in-frame clones, and not every one. V, J and clone size were drawn from that table, and D and trimming were deduced from the DNA. The data contain about 260,000 clones, 85% to 90% of them singletons. The data were obtained in a study of blood T cell repertoires in COVID-19. Across the study: Sites in the United States, Italy and Spain provided acute and convalescent COVID-19 samples.

The CDR3 has 14 residues. CDR1 is MNHEY and CDR2 is SVGAGI in the germline V gene. The V end lost 4 bases, the J end lost 5 bases, and 14 bases lay between the germline ends. The source material was peripheral blood. This receptor was obtained from a human donor in a cohort sampled during active COVID-19. This rearrangement joins TRBV6-5 to TRBJ2-5; D is undetermined. CDR3 protein: CASSSSRPEETQYF. DNA for the CDR3: TGTGCCAGCAGTTCCTCGCGCCCGGAGGAGACCCAGTACTTC.